Listed here are 20 T cell receptor beta chains from one sample, sequenced in a study of cytomegalovirus exposure and HLA in healthy donors (dated by TCRdb to about 2017). The library relied on the immunoSEQ multiplex PCR assay. For the multiplex PCR, a mixture combining 60 forward primers for TCR Vbeta segments and 13 reverse primers for TCR Jbeta segments was used. TCRdb limited this immuneACCESS table to in-frame rearrangements with V and J called. A share of clones is missing; checked studies link under half to unresolved V genes, and the rest is unexplained. This specimen's table enumerates about 55,000 clones. Roughly 9% of the sample is in the top ten clones. The sample was PBMCs. The receptors originated from a man in his fifties in good health and CMV-seropositive.

This chain links TRBV19 with TRBJ2-2; 12 positions agree with TRBD2. Germline CDR1 is LNHDA and CDR2 is SQIVND (reference sequence). The junction had 2 bases not matched to a gene; V was cut back by 5 bases and J by 1 base. CDR3 length: 16 residues. CDR3 residues: CASSETSGGNTGELFF. CDR3 bases: TGTGCCAGTAGTGAGACTAGCGGGGGGAACACCGGGGAGCTGTTTTTT. The full variable domain, completed using reference TRBV19 and TRBJ2-2, is DGGITQSPKYLFRKEGQNVTLSCEQNLNHDAMYWYRQDPGQGLRLIYYSQIVNDFQKGDIAEGYSVSREKKESFPLTVTSAQKNPTAFYLCASSETSGGNTGELFFGEGSRLTVL.

The gene calls are TRBV30 and TRBJ1-4, with D hard to call. Germline assignment: CDR1 GTSNPN and CDR2 SVGIG (reference sequence). Trimming took off 1 base at V and 8 bases at J, with 14 bases between the two ends. The CDR3 runs 14 residues. The CDR3 loop reads CAWSDPPTSEKLFF. CDR3 sequence (DNA): TGTGCCTGGAGTGACCCCCCAACGAGCGAAAAACTGTTTTTT.

The chain has TRBV4-3 and TRBJ1-1, with D perhaps TRBD1 (5 bases). Trimming removed 4 bases at V and 7 bases at J, with 19 bases between. The CDR3 consists of 15 residues. CDR1 and CDR2 (germline): LGHNA, YSLEER. CDR3 loop: CASSLRYKGNDEAFF. The DNA for the CDR3 is TGCGCCAGCAGCCTCCGCTACAAGGGGAACGATGAAGCTTTCTTT.

V is TRBV5-6 and J is TRBJ1-5, with no clear D. The V and J ends lost 2 bases and 5 bases respectively, with 2 bases between them. Germline loops: CDR1 SGHDT, CDR2 YYEEEE. The CDR3 is made up of 11 amino acids. CDR3 coding DNA: TGTGCCAGCAGCTTCGATCAGCCCCAGCATTTT. It encodes CASSFDQPQHF. Complete variable domain (other parts from reference TRBV5-6 and TRBJ1-5): DAGVTQSPTHLIKTRGQQVTLRCSPKSGHDTVSWYQQALGQGPQFIFQYYEEEERQRGNFPDRFSGHQFPNYSSELNVNALLLGDSALYLCASSFDQPQHFGDGTRLSIL.

The V call is TRBV11-2, the J call TRBJ2-7, with 11 positions matching TRBD2. Germline CDR1 is SGHAT and CDR2 is FQNNGV. The CDR3 consists of 15 residues. The junction had 6 bases not matched to a gene; V was cut back by 4 bases and J by 4 bases. The CDR3 reads CASSSSGGPGYEQYF. In nucleotides, the CDR3 is TGTGCCAGCAGCTCTAGCGGGGGGCCCGGGTACGAGCAGTACTTC.

This chain uses TRBV4-3 with TRBJ1-2; D unclear. CDR1 and CDR2 from the germline V gene are LGHNA and YSLEER. Trimming pared 1 base from V and 2 bases from J, leaving 17 bases between. There are 17 residues in the CDR3. The chain's CDR3 is CASSQGLVMTSNYGYTF. The CDR3 DNA follows: TGCGCCAGCAGCCAAGGGCTCGTTATGACAAGCAACTATGGCTACACCTTC.

To note about this clone: Sequence at one end of the junction differs from germline and may be a read error. The V gene is TRBV7-2, the J gene TRBJ1-5; D call uncertain. CDR1 and CDR2 (germline): SGHTA, FQGNSA. The length of the CDR3 is 12 residues. Here the CDR3 DNA reads TGTGCCAGCAGCGCAGTCAATCAACCCCAGCATTTT. Translation gives CASSAVNQPQHF.

This chain joins TRBV5-1 and TRBJ2-7; D is possibly TRBD1 (5 bases). The germline CDR1 and CDR2 sequences are SGHRS and YFSETQ. This CDR3 is built from 13 residues. Trimming removed 0 bases from V and 7 bases from J, with 11 bases in between. The CDR3: CASSLGIGAEQYF. DNA for the CDR3: TGCGCCAGCAGCTTGGGGATTGGGGCAGAGCAGTACTTC.

The rearrangement joins TRBV6-5 to TRBJ2-5; 8 bases match TRBD1. The CDR3 loop spans 15 amino acids. The trim removed 5 bases at V and 11 bases at J, leaving 16 bases unmatched. Per the germline V gene, CDR1 is MNHEY and CDR2 is SVGAGI. The CDR3 DNA is TGTGCCAGCAGTCCACCCCCCGGGACAGGAAGGGAGCAGTACTTC. It yields the protein CASSPPPGTGREQYF.

CDR3 sequence (DNA): TGCGCCAGCAGCTTGCGGGGAGGGGAGGGGAACACTGAAGCTTTCTTT. Residues: CASSLRGGEGNTEAFF. The V call is TRBV5-1, the J call TRBJ1-1, with D tentatively TRBD1 (5 bases). The CDR3 is 16 residues long. CDR1 and CDR2 (germline): SGHRS, YFSETQ. V was pared by 1 base and J by 1 base, with 14 bases between. Filled out from reference TRBV5-1 and TRBJ1-1, the complete variable domain reads KAGVTQTPRYLIKTRGQQVTLSCSPISGHRSVSWYQQTPGQGLQFLFEYFSETQRNKGNFPGRFSGRQFSNSRSEMNVSTLELGDSALYLCASSLRGGEGNTEAFFGQGTRLTVV.

The rearrangement uses TRBV6-5 and TRBJ2-3; TRBD2 might be the D (6 bases). The ends were cut back, 2 bases at V and 3 bases at J, with 15 bases in the middle. Germline loops: CDR1 MNHEY, CDR2 SVGAGI. This CDR3 is built from 16 residues. CDR3 region: CASSYGASAGTDTQYF. CDR3 coding DNA: TGTGCCAGCAGTTACGGGGCTAGCGCCGGAACAGATACGCAGTATTTT.

The chain links TRBV15 to TRBJ1-1; 9 bases map to TRBD1. The germline V gene has CDR1 LNHNV and CDR2 YYDKDF (reference sequence). The CDR3 consists of 15 residues. Trimming at V came to 4 bases and at J to 1 base, leaving 4 bases not matched to a gene. This chain's CDR3 is CATSKAGQGNTEAFF. The CDR3 DNA sequence: TGTGCCACCAGCAAAGCGGGACAGGGGAACACTGAAGCTTTCTTT.

The J gene is TRBJ2-5, the V gene TRBV5-1; 7 positions agree with TRBD1. This CDR3 has 15 amino acids. Germline V gives CDR1 SGHRS, CDR2 YFSETQ. J was trimmed by 4 bases and V by 0 bases; bases with no gene match: 6. The CDR3: CASSLVGGARETQYF. CDR3 DNA sequence: TGCGCCAGCAGCTTGGTAGGGGGCGCCCGAGAGACCCAGTACTTC. The full variable domain, with the rest looked up from reference TRBV5-1 and TRBJ2-5, is KAGVTQTPRYLIKTRGQQVTLSCSPISGHRSVSWYQQTPGQGLQFLFEYFSETQRNKGNFPGRFSGRQFSNSRSEMNVSTLELGDSALYLCASSLVGGARETQYFGPGTRLLVL.

The chain joins TRBV4-1 to TRBJ2-2; D is unclear. The germline gives CDR1 MGHRA, CDR2 YSYEKL. The CDR3 has 15 amino acids. V lost 0 bases and J lost 4, with 9 bases in between. This chain's CDR3 is CASSQDRPGTGELFF. DNA of the CDR3: TGCGCCAGCAGCCAAGATAGGCCGGGCACCGGGGAGCTGTTTTTT.

The J gene is TRBJ1-5, the V gene TRBV18, with 8 bases that match TRBD1. The CDR3 loop spans 16 amino acids. The trim removed 4 bases at V and 2 bases at J, leaving 7 bases unmatched. CDR1 is KGHSH and CDR2 is LQKENI in the germline V gene. CDR3 bases: TGTGCCAGCTCACGGGACAGGTTAGATGGCAATCAGCCCCAGCATTTT. This encodes CASSRDRLDGNQPQHF. Using reference TRBV18 and TRBJ1-5 for the parts outside the CDR3, the full variable domain is NAGVMQNPRHLVRRRGQEARLRCSPMKGHSHVYWYRQLPEEGLKFMVYLQKENIIDESGMPKERFSAEFPKEGPSILRIQQVVRGDSAAYFCASSRDRLDGNQPQHFGDGTRLSIL.

The rearrangement uses TRBV19 and TRBJ1-4; 10 bases match TRBD1. Per the germline V gene, CDR1 is LNHDA and CDR2 is SQIVND (reference sequence). J gave up 8 bases and V 3 bases, and 6 bases lay outside the gene matches. The CDR3 totals 15 residues. CDR3 DNA: TGTGCCAGTAGTATGCCGACAGGGGGCACAGAAAAACTGTTTTTT. This codes for CASSMPTGGTEKLFF.

The V call is TRBV7-9, the J call TRBJ1-2; D gene unclear. Trimming took off 5 bases at V and 4 bases at J, with 11 bases between the two ends. The CDR3 runs 13 residues. Germline V lookup: CDR1 SEHNR, CDR2 FQNEAQ (reference sequence). The CDR3 sequence is CASSPLGSYGYTF. In DNA form, the CDR3 reads TGTGCCAGCAGCCCTTTGGGGAGCTATGGCTACACCTTC.

The chain combines TRBV30 with TRBJ2-3; maybe TRBD2 (6 bases). The V end was cut by 7 bases, the J end by 9 bases, with 11 bases between. CDR1 is GTSNPN and CDR2 is SVGIG in the germline V gene (reference sequence). The CDR3 contains 10 residues. CDR3 DNA sequence: TGTGCCTCCGGGACTTGGACGCAGTATTTT. Protein: CASGTWTQYF.

This chain links TRBV28 with TRBJ2-7; 8 bases are a match to TRBD2. The CDR3 runs to 16 residues. With 4 bases clipped from V and 5 bases from J, the junction kept 13 bases outside the gene matches. From germline, CDR1 is MDHEN and CDR2 SYDVKM. CDR3 loop: CASSSLPGGGADEQYF. The CDR3 DNA is TGTGCCAGCAGTTCCCTCCCCGGGGGGGGCGCGGACGAGCAGTACTTC.

The genes are TRBV11-2 and TRBJ1-1; D ambiguous. Trimming took 0 bases from V and 5 from J, leaving 7 bases between them. The CDR3 is made up of 13 amino acids. Per the germline V gene, CDR1 is SGHAT and CDR2 is FQNNGV. The CDR3 is CASSLDVGTEAFF. The CDR3 region has the DNA TGTGCCAGCAGCTTAGATGTCGGGACTGAAGCTTTCTTT.